This T cell receptor (beta chain) was captured by sequencing in a study of regulatory T cells in long-lasting Graves disease. Sample time point: persistent/refractory GD, antithyroid drugs over 5 years with positive TRAb. The TCR library was prepared using RNA isolated from PBMCs. CDR3-region Arm-PCR and iRepertoire HTBI primers produced the TCR beta libraries. In the original analysis: Analysis of the samples identified about 62 TRBV and over 13 TRBJ segments. TCRdb re-analysed the multiplex PCR reads in MiXCR, keeping a single row per CDR3 protein. TCRdb assigned the V and J calls; the authors' analysis was not used. Counted here are about 450,000 distinct CDR3 sequences, about 25% occurring once; the ten biggest clones make up around 26%. Study-wide results and caveats: The study found TRBV28, TRBJ1-2 and TRBJ2-5 favored in persistent disease.

Germline loops: CDR1 SEHNR, CDR2 FQNEAQ (reference sequence). The CDR3 length is 16 residues. The V and J ends lost 5 bases and 0 bases respectively, with 13 bases between them. Concerning this clonotype itself: Antigen: not known.

This sequence originates from a female donor with Graves disease. The chain has TRBV7-9 and TRBJ1-4; perhaps TRBD1 as D (6 bases). Sample: peripheral blood mononuclear cells (PBMCs), taken when the disease was refractory, from a patient treated with antithyroid drugs. CDR3 residues: CASSVDRKATNEKLFF. The CDR3 DNA reads as TGTGCCAGCAGCGTCGACAGGAAAGCAACTAATGAAAAACTGTTTTTT.